This is a list of T cell receptor beta chains from one sample in a study of cytomegalovirus exposure and HLA in healthy donors. The data were produced by immunoSEQ multiplex PCR, yet TCRdb's version contains in-frame clones alone and is incomplete. The sample shows approximately 53,000 clones, roughly nine tenths of them seen only once. Sequencing used PBMCs. The receptors here all came from a young man in good health and CMV-seronegative. Both conserved end residues are part of each CDR3. D genes are given only for firm matches. A row's size may be missing; if present it is once, few, many or a size class.

d_gene	v_gene	j_gene	abundance	CDR3aa	CDR3nt
NA	TRBV5-1	TRBJ2-1	NA	CASSLAVRGDDYNEQFF	TGCGCCAGCAGCTTGGCCGTCAGGGGGGACGACTACAATGAGCAGTTCTTC
NA	TRBV7-9	TRBJ1-4	NA	CASSLARDRQLLFF	TGTGCCAGCAGCTTAGCACGAGACAGACAGTTACTGTTTTTT
TRBD2	TRBV23-1	TRBJ2-1	NA	CASSQSSSGRAAVGTDNEQFF	TGCGCCAGCAGTCAATCCTCTAGCGGGAGGGCCGCGGTAGGCACGGATAATGAGCAGTTCTTC
TRBD2	TRBV7-9	TRBJ2-7	NA	CASSPWGGVAGEQYF	TGTGCCAGCAGCCCATGGGGGGGAGTGGCTGGGGAGCAGTACTTC
TRBD1	TRBV5-1	TRBJ1-2	NA	CASSLGDRASYGYTF	TGCGCCAGCAGCTTGGGCGACAGGGCTAGTTATGGCTACACCTTC
NA	TRBV28	TRBJ2-2	NA	CASSLMRGLVAGELFF	TGTGCCAGCAGTTTAATGCGAGGTCTGGTAGCCGGGGAGCTGTTTTTT
NA	TRBV6-5	TRBJ2-7	NA	CASSLQGAYEQYF	TGTGCCAGCAGTTTACAGGGCGCCTACGAGCAGTACTTC
NA	TRBV11-2	TRBJ2-7	NA	CASSPGVLPAHEQYF	TGTGCCAGCAGTCCGGGGGTCCTACCCGCACACGAGCAGTACTTC
NA	TRBV4-1	TRBJ1-4	NA	CASSLAGGEKLFF	TGCGCCAGCAGCCTAGCGGGGGGCGAAAAACTGTTTTTT
NA	TRBV19	TRBJ1-5	once	CASSGRQLSNQPQHF	TGTGCCAGTAGTGGAAGACAGCTTAGCAATCAGCCCCAGCATTTT